This T cell receptor beta chain appears in the sequencing data of a study of cytomegalovirus exposure and HLA in healthy donors. General study findings and limits: Most TCR sequences were uncommon, yet certain public TCRs appeared in many donors.

TCRdb keeps only in-frame clones here, not all; method: immunoSEQ multiplex PCR. The sample consists of over 60,000 clones, 90% to 95% of them appearing once. CDR3 size: 13 residues. The germline V gene has CDR1 MNHEY and CDR2 SMNVEV (reference sequence). The V gene lost 4 bases and the J gene lost 0 bases, with 7 bases spanning the gap. A note on this clone: Its antigen is currently unknown.

Separate from the approximately 700-subject first cohort was the roughly 120-subject validation cohort, to which the donors belonged. This sequence was found in a man between 18 and 35 years old in good health and CMV-seronegative. Sequencing was carried out using PBMCs. The gene calls are TRBV27 and TRBJ2-7; tentative D call: TRBD1 (5 bases). The CDR3 DNA reads as TGTGCCAGCAGTTACAGGAGCTCCTACGAGCAGTACTTC. It is translated as CASSYRSSYEQYF.